The present TCR beta chain was sequenced within a study of CD8 T cells in Susac syndrome (dated by TCRdb to the late 2010s). A note on the overall study: Repertoire sequencing was used to test whether CD8+ T cell activation and differentiation in Susac syndrome was antigen driven. What the authors observed across the whole study: The study acknowledged that relatively few individuals were included in the TCR sequencing and HLA analysis.

The CDR3 sequence holds 13 residues, the cysteine and phenylalanine included. The only DNA kept is the CDR3, 39 bases in frame from the first base. V is pared back by 3 bases and J by 3 bases, with 8 bases lying between the germline termini. The CDR1 and CDR2 encoded by the germline V gene are SGHDN and FVKESK. RNA was extracted using the RNeasy kit, and about 0.45 to 1 ug of the RNA was reverse transcribed with random hexamers. The immunoSEQ multiplex PCR assay, covering 54 Vbeta and 13 Jbeta segments, was used to amplify TCR beta CDR3 regions. To correct PCR amplification bias, a synthetic template baseline was used for both primer optimization and computational correction. The paper's data handling went like this. Reads were annotated to V, D and J genes according to IMGT and were analyzed with immunoSEQ Analyzer, with only productive sequences retained. To calculate clonality, Shannon entropy was normalized by log2 of the number of productive unique sequences and then subtracted from one. For each patient and control, public and private clones were evaluated within the 100 most prevalent clones. Susac-specific clones were defined as absent from healthy and MS cohorts, approximately 1,000 published viral clones and other ImmuneACCESS disease sequences. Using fastp trimming at Q25 and MiXCR clonotype assembly, TCRdb reanalyzed the public sequencing data and kept in-frame beta chains. Each entry merges the rows of one CDR3 protein and shows their most common DNA and genes. Here the V and J calls rest on TCRdb's processing, not on the authors' analysis. The sample profile shows approximately 110,000 distinct CDR3 sequences; approximately 96% of them were found once. The ten largest make up 0.07% to 0.09% of the sample.

Peripheral blood CD8+ and CD4+ T cells from healthy donors, Susac syndrome patients and multiple sclerosis patients were profiled by high-throughput TCR beta sequencing. Healthy donors were age- and sex-matched controls. CD8+ TEMRA cells were enriched by FACS, while bulk CD8+ and CD4+ T cells were purified by magnetic negative isolation. Blood was collected in EDTA tubes and processed within 24 hours, with PBMCs isolated through density gradient centrifugation. PBMCs intended for TCR sequencing were frozen in liquid nitrogen and were later thawed in a 37 degrees C water bath. Purity of sorted or isolated CD4+, CD8+ and CD8+ TEMRA cells was at least 90%. About this clonotype itself: Its antigen is currently not known. No much larger clonotype is one base removed from it; base qualities were not supplied.

This sequence uses TRBV14 and TRBJ1-2, with no confident D gene call. Material for sequencing was CD4+ T cells from PBMCs. The clonotype originates from a human donor in good health. For the CDR3, the sequence is CASSHRAYYGYTF. The nucleotide sequence reads TGTGCCAGCAGCCACCGGGCCTACTATGGCTACACCTTC.